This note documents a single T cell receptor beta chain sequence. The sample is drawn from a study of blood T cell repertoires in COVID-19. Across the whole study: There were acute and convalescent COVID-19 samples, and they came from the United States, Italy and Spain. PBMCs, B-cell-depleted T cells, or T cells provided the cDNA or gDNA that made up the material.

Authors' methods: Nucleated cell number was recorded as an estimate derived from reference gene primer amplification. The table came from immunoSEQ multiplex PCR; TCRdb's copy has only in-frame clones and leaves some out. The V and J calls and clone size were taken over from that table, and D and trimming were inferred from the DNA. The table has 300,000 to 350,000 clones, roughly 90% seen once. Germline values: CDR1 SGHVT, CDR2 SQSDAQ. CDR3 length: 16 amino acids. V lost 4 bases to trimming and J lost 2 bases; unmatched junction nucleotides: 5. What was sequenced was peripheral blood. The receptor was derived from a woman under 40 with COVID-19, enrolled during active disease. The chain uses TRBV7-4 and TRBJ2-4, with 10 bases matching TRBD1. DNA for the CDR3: TGTGCCAGCAGCTCTTGGGACAGGGGAACCAAAAACATTCAGTACTTC. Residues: CASSSWDRGTKNIQYF.